These 11 T cell receptor beta chains were all obtained from the same sample, sequenced in a study of human T cells and chemical hapten exposure. The time point here: pre-sensitization, week 0. Treatment denoted: therapeutic diphenylcyclopropenone sensitization with weekly scalp DPC. A single record per CDR3 protein comes from TCRdb applying MiXCR to the RACE reads. Counted here are over 300,000 distinct CDR3 sequences, 4.5% to 5.5% occurring once; the ten biggest clones make up just over 2.5%. The material was whole blood, obtained in connection with sensitization to the hapten diphenylcyclopropenone (DPC). These receptors were collected from a woman in her forties or fifties with alopecia areata. Some clones in this sample may be carry-over from other donors' samples.

This clonotype was seen at least ten times. The genes are TRBV29-1 and TRBJ2-1; 7 positions match TRBD1. Germline-derived CDR1 and CDR2 are SQVTM and ANQGSEA. V lost 6 bases and J lost 0; bases outside the gene matches: 5. The CDR3 is 14 residues long. The CDR3 sequence is CSVLRDSSYNEQFF. In DNA, the CDR3 is TGCAGCGTCCTCCGGGACAGCTCCTACAATGAGCAGTTCTTC.

The V and J genes are TRBV28 and TRBJ2-2; a possible D gene is TRBD2 (6 bases). Germline lookup yields CDR1 MDHEN and CDR2 SYDVKM. V was clipped by 4 bases and J by 3 bases, with 12 bases between them. CDR3 size: 15 residues. The CDR3 bases are TGTGCCAGCAGTTCTGGGACTGACTACACCGGGGAGCTGTTTTTT. It is translated as CASSSGTDYTGELFF.

At least ten counts were recorded for this clonotype. This rearrangement joins TRBV12-3 or TRBV12-4 to TRBJ2-7; 7 positions match TRBD1. Losses at the gene ends were 6 bases for V and 2 bases for J; bases not matched to a gene: 4. The CDR3 is made up of 13 amino acids. CDR3 in amino acids: CASSTGQTYEQYF. Here the CDR3 DNA reads TGTGCCAGCAGCACGGGACAGACCTACGAGCAGTACTTC.

This clonotype was detected only a few times. The rearrangement joins TRBV27 to TRBJ2-2; 8 bases agree with TRBD1. Germline V CDR1 and CDR2: MNHEY, SMNVEV (reference sequence). The CDR3 loop spans 14 amino acids. The V and J ends lost 5 bases and 6 bases, in that order; junction bases with no gene match: 5. CDR3 sequence: CASSPMGQAGELFF. Written as DNA, the CDR3 is TGTGCCAGCAGTCCAATGGGACAGGCCGGGGAGCTGTTTTTT.

This clonotype turned up a few times. The gene calls are TRBV27 and TRBJ2-3; 11 bases map to TRBD1. This CDR3 spans 15 amino acids. Germline-derived CDR1 and CDR2 are MNHEY and SMNVEV (reference sequence). V shed 6 bases, J shed 8 bases, and the junction held 10 bases outside the gene matches. CDR3 in amino acids: CASRGGQGVFRTQYF. CDR3 sequence (DNA): TGTGCCAGCAGAGGGGGACAGGGGGTTTTCCGTACGCAGTATTTT.

Ten or more counts support this clonotype. V is TRBV12-2 and J is TRBJ2-7; the D segment call TRBD1 is taken from the table without a DNA check. TRBV12-2 is labeled a pseudogene. CDR3 length: 14 amino acids. The DNA of the CDR3 is TGTGCAAGTCGCCCCCCGAACGGTCAGGGGGAGCAGTACTTC. It yields the protein CASRPPNGQGEQYF.

Ten or more counts support this clonotype. CDR3 coding DNA: TGTGCCAGCAGTCCCGACAGGCCACTGTACAATGAGCAGTTCTTC. It codes for CASSPDRPLYNEQFF. The V and J genes are TRBV6-1 and TRBJ2-1; D is perhaps TRBD1 (6 bases). The CDR3 length is 15 residues. V lost 5 bases and J 4 bases, leaving 15 bases between the germline ends. CDR1 is MNHNS, CDR2 SASEGT, per germline.

In nucleotides, the CDR3 is TGCGCCAGCAGCTTGGGGAGGGGGCCGGTCGAGCAGTACTTC. It codes for CASSLGRGPVEQYF. This sequence joins TRBV5-1 and TRBJ2-7, with D possibly being TRBD1 (7 bases). The CDR3 has 14 amino acids. V lost 0 bases, J lost 6 bases, and 13 bases lay in between. The V gene's germline CDR1 is SGHRS and CDR2 YFSETQ. Variable domain in full (rest from reference TRBV5-1 and TRBJ2-7): KAGVTQTPRYLIKTRGQQVTLSCSPISGHRSVSWYQQTPGQGLQFLFEYFSETQRNKGNFPGRFSGRQFSNSRSEMNVSTLELGDSALYLCASSLGRGPVEQYFGPGTRLTVT.

This clonotype has a count of ten or more. The V and J genes are TRBV3-1 and TRBJ2-7, with D possibly being TRBD1 or TRBD2 (5 bases each). The CDR3 has 16 amino acids. Germline V gives CDR1 LGHDT, CDR2 YNNKEL (reference sequence). The V end was cut by 3 bases, the J end by 2 bases, with 17 bases between. DNA for the CDR3: TGTGCCAGCAGCCACGGGACGGTAAACATTCCCTACGAGCAGTACTTC. Translating it yields CASSHGTVNIPYEQYF.

This clonotype was seen more than once but under ten times. The CDR3 sequence: CAWSTGGIEQFF. CDR3 DNA: TGTGCCTGGAGTACAGGGGGAATTGAGCAGTTCTTC. The V and J genes are TRBV30 and TRBJ2-1; TRBD1 matches 8 bases. Per germline, CDR1 GTSNPN and CDR2 SVGIG (reference sequence). The CDR3 totals 12 residues. Trimming removed 2 bases from V and 9 bases from J; junction bases left unmatched: 3.

This clonotype was seen ten or more times. This chain joins TRBV7-2 and TRBJ2-5; D call uncertain. V dropped 4 bases and J dropped 8 bases, with 20 bases sitting between them. The CDR3 is made up of 15 amino acids. CDR1 and CDR2 from the germline V gene are SGHTA and FQGNSA. Here the CDR3 reads CASSSDGSMARTQYF. CDR3 DNA: TGTGCCAGCAGCTCAGACGGGTCCATGGCTCGTACCCAGTACTTC. Full variable domain (outside the CDR3, taken from reference TRBV7-2 and TRBJ2-5): GAGVSQSPSNKVTEKGKDVELRCDPISGHTALYWYRQSLGQGLEFLIYFQGNSAPDKSGLPSDRFSAERTGGSVSTLTIQRTQQEDSAVYLCASSSDGSMARTQYFGPGTRLLVL.